The 15 T cell receptor beta chains given below trace back to one sample, sequenced in a study of yellow fever vaccine responses in identical twins. TCRdb redid the calling of the RT-PCR reads with MiXCR, one entry per CDR3 protein. The data show under 20,000 distinct CDR3 sequences, roughly 70% seen once. The source material was T cells from blood (PBMCs), unsorted or a sorted subset (not recorded which), sampled before or after yellow fever vaccination (not recorded which). Every receptor here comes from a woman younger than 30 who received the yellow fever vaccine.

This clonotype was seen just once. This chain joins TRBV6-7 and TRBJ2-2; D gene uncertain. TRBV6-7 is filed as an ORF, its function uncertain. Trimming removed 6 bases from V and 6 bases from J, with 5 bases in between. The CDR3 totals 11 residues. The CDR3 nucleotides read TGTGCCAGCAGCTGGCCCGGGGAGCTGTTTTTT. It specifies CASSWPGELFF.

The count of this clonotype is one. The genes are TRBV19 and TRBJ2-2; TRBD2 agrees at 11 bases. With V trimmed by 4 bases and J by 4 bases, 2 bases remained unmatched. Germline lookup yields CDR1 LNHDA and CDR2 SQIVND (reference sequence). This CDR3 has 15 residues. CDR3 region: CASSRLAGSTGELFF. The CDR3 nucleotides are TGTGCCAGTAGTAGACTAGCGGGAAGCACCGGGGAGCTGTTTTTT.

This clonotype was counted only a few times. V and J are TRBV20-1 and TRBJ2-3; 9 bases match TRBD2. Per the germline V gene, CDR1 is DFQATT and CDR2 is SNEGSKA (reference sequence). After removal of 2 bases from V and 6 bases from J, the junction contained 9 bases not matched to a gene. The CDR3 covers 15 residues. This CDR3 is CSARPLAGLGDTQYF. CDR3 DNA sequence: TGCAGTGCTAGACCCCTAGCGGGGCTCGGGGATACGCAGTATTTT.

The gene calls are TRBV29-1 and TRBJ2-5, with D possibly TRBD1 on 5 matching bases. CDR1 is SQVTM, CDR2 ANQGSEA, per germline. V dropped 4 bases and J dropped 1 base, with 7 bases sitting between them. The CDR3 is 12 residues long. In DNA form, the CDR3 reads TGCAGCGTTGGACAGCTCCAAGAGACCCAGTACTTC. This encodes CSVGQLQETQYF.

This chain links TRBV10-1 with TRBJ1-1; TRBD1 agrees at 8 bases. The trim removed 6 bases at V and 5 bases at J, leaving 8 bases unmatched. The CDR3 is 14 residues long. The germline gives CDR1 WNHNN, CDR2 SYGVQD (reference sequence). CDR3 nucleotide sequence: TGCGCCAGCAGCAACCAGGGGGCCTTTACTGAAGCTTTCTTT. This sequence encodes CASSNQGAFTEAFF.

V is TRBV2 and J is TRBJ1-1; no reliable D call. Deletions cut 3 bases from V and 8 bases from J, with 10 bases between. CDR3 length: 12 amino acids. Looked up from germline, CDR1 is SNHLY and CDR2 is FYNNEI. The CDR3 loop is CASSDEGSEAFF. Here the CDR3 DNA reads TGTGCCAGCAGTGATGAGGGCTCCGAAGCTTTCTTT.

The chain joins TRBV28 to TRBJ2-1, with TRBD1 as a possible D gene (5 bases). This CDR3 has 12 residues. Trimming removed 3 bases from V and 14 bases from J, with 14 bases in between. Germline V gene sequence: CDR1 MDHEN, CDR2 SYDVKM. CDR3 in amino acids: CASSLWRIGEFF. CDR3 in DNA: TGTGCCAGCAGTTTGTGGCGCATAGGGGAGTTCTTC.

DNA of the CDR3: TGCAGCGTTTCACAGGGCGCCAAAAACATTCAGTACTTC. Amino acid sequence: CSVSQGAKNIQYF. The gene calls are TRBV29-1 and TRBJ2-4; possibly TRBD1 for D (6 bases). Germline values: CDR1 SQVTM, CDR2 ANQGSEA. This CDR3 comprises 13 residues. V was clipped by 5 bases and J by 1 base, with 9 bases between them.

The chain has TRBV4-1 and TRBJ1-5; D is undetermined. The CDR3 is made up of 13 amino acids. V was shortened by 0 bases and J by 7 bases, with 7 bases between the two germline ends. Germline CDR1 MGHRA, CDR2 YSYEKL. CDR3 coding DNA: TGCGCCAGCAGCCAAGAATCCGGACAGCCCCAGCATTTT. Translation gives CASSQESGQPQHF.

The chain joins TRBV9 to TRBJ2-5; D is tentatively TRBD1 or TRBD2 (5 bases each). The length of the CDR3 is 15 residues. Germline values: CDR1 SGDLS, CDR2 YYNGEE. Trimming cost V 1 base and J 0 bases, with 10 bases left between them. This chain's CDR3 is CASSVRWGNQETQYF. CDR3 bases: TGTGCCAGCAGCGTACGGTGGGGGAACCAAGAGACCCAGTACTTC.

This clonotype was found once. The chain recombines TRBV15 with TRBJ1-5; tentative D call: TRBD1 (5 bases). The V end lost 5 bases, the J end lost 9 bases, and 20 bases lay between the germline ends. This CDR3 has 15 amino acids. Germline assignment: CDR1 LNHNV and CDR2 YYDKDF (reference sequence). The CDR3 nucleotides are TGTGCCACCAGCGCTCGGTTGGGGCTCCGACTGCCCCAGCATTTT. As protein: CATSARLGLRLPQHF.

CDR3 coding DNA: TGTGCCAGCTCACCGCAGAGCATGAACACTGAAGCTTTCTTT. Protein: CASSPQSMNTEAFF. The chain combines TRBV18 with TRBJ1-1; D call uncertain. Per germline, CDR1 KGHSH and CDR2 LQKENI. V gave up 3 bases and J gave up 0 bases, with 8 bases separating them. The CDR3 is made up of 14 amino acids. The variable domain in full, completed from reference TRBV18 and TRBJ1-1, reads NAGVMQNPRHLVRRRGQEARLRCSPMKGHSHVYWYRQLPEEGLKFMVYLQKENIIDESGMPKERFSAEFPKEGPSILRIQQVVRGDSAAYFCASSPQSMNTEAFFGQGTRLTVV.

The V call is TRBV2, the J call TRBJ1-1; unclear D gene. Looked up from germline, CDR1 is SNHLY and CDR2 is FYNNEI. V was pared by 2 bases and J by 1 base, with 5 bases between. CDR3 length: 13 amino acids. The CDR3 bases are TGTGCCAGCAGTGAAATCCCGAACACTGAAGCTTTCTTT. It is translated as CASSEIPNTEAFF.

The rearrangement joins TRBV13 to TRBJ1-1, with D perhaps TRBD1 (6 bases). This CDR3 comprises 14 residues. Trimming stripped 4 bases from V and 1 base from J, with 10 bases between. The germline CDR1 and CDR2 sequences are PRHDT and FYEKMQ (reference sequence). CDR3 sequence (DNA): TGTGCCAGCAGCTCTTGGACAGCGAACACTGAAGCTTTCTTT. Translation gives CASSSWTANTEAFF.

The chain employs TRBV28 and TRBJ2-7; D tentatively fits TRBD1 or TRBD2 (5 bases each). CDR1 and CDR2 from the germline V gene are MDHEN and SYDVKM. The V and J ends lost 4 bases and 3 bases respectively, with 16 bases between them. The CDR3 runs 15 residues. CDR3 protein: CASSSPSRDLYEQYF. In nucleotides, the CDR3 is TGTGCCAGCAGTTCCCCCTCCCGGGACCTCTACGAGCAGTACTTC.